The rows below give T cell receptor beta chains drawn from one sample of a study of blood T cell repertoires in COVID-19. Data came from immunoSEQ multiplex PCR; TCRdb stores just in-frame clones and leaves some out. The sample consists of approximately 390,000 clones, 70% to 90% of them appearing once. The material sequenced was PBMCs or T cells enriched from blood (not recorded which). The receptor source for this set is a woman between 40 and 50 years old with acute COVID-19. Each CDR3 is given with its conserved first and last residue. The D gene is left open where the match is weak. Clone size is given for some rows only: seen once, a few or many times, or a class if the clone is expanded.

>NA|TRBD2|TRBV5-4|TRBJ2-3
TGTGCCAGCAGCTCCGGACTAGCGGGGGGGCGTGATACGCAGTATTTT
CASSSGLAGGRDTQYF
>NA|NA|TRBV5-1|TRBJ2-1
TGCGCCAGCAGCTTGTCGGTCAGGGTGGAGTACAATGAGCAGTTCTTC
CASSLSVRVEYNEQFF
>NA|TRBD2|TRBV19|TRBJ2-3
TGTGCCAGTAGTCGAGCGGGGGGGCCGGATACGCAGTATTTT
CASSRAGGPDTQYF
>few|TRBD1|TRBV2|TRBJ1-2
TGTGCCAGCAGTCCCATCTACCAACAGGGGGCCCTTGGCTACACCTTC
CASSPIYQQGALGYTF
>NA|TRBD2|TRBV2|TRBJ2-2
TGTGCCAGCAGTGAGCTAGCGGGGGAAAACACCGGGGAGCTGTTTTTT
CASSELAGENTGELFF
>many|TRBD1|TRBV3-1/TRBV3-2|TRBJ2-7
TGTGCCAGCAGCCAATGGCAGGGGGCAAACGAGCAGTACTTC
CASSQWQGANEQYF
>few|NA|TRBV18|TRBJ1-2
TGTGCCAGCTCACCCCGACAGGATCCTCAAGAATATGGCTACACCTTC
CASSPRQDPQEYGYTF
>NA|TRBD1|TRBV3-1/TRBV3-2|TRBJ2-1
TGTGCCAGCAGGCCTGGACAGGGGGGCCCGGAGCAGTTCTTC
CASRPGQGGPEQFF
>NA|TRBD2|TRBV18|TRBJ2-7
TGTGCCAGCTCACTGGGACTAGACTGGGAGCAGTACTTC
CASSLGLDWEQYF
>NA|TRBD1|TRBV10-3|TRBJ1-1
TGTGCCATCAGCCTGACAGGGACGACGAACACTGAAGCTTTCTTT
CAISLTGTTNTEAFF
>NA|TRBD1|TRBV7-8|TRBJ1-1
TGTGCCAGCAGCTTATCAGGGGGCGGTGAACTGAACACTGAAGCTTTCTTT
CASSLSGGGELNTEAFF
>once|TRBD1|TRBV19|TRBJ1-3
TGTGCCAGTAGTTCCGGGACAGCAGGAAACACCATATATTTT
CASSSGTAGNTIYF
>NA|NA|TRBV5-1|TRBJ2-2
TGCGCCAGCACTCACACCGGGGAGCTGTTTTTT
CASTHTGELFF
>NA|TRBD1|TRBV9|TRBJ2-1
TGTGCCAGCAGCCCACGGACAGGCCTTTACAATGAGCAGTTCTTC
CASSPRTGLYNEQFF
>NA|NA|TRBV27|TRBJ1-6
TGTGCCAGCAGTTTCCCCGGTTCACCCCTCCACTTT
CASSFPGSPLHF
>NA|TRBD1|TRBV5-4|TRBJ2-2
TGTGCCAGCAGCCAGGGGGCGGGGAAGACCGGGGAGCTGTTTTTT
CASSQGAGKTGELFF
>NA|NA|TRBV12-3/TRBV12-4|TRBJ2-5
TGTGCCAGCAGTGGACTCGCCTGGGTTACCCAGTACTTC
CASSGLAWVTQYF
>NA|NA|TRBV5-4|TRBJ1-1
TGTGCCAGCAGCGCGCCGGGGGAGTTGGGCACTGAAGCTTTCTTT
CASSAPGELGTEAFF
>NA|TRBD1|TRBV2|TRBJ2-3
TGTGCCAGCAGTATTCGGGACAGTCCTAGCACAGATACGCAGTATTTT
CASSIRDSPSTDTQYF
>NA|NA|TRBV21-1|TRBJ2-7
TGTGCCAGCAGCAGATGGCGGGGGGACTACGAGCAGTACTTC
CASSRWRGDYEQYF
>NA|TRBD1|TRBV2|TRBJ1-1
TGTGCCAGCAGTGAAGAAGGACAGGGCACTGAAGCTTTCTTT
CASSEEGQGTEAFF
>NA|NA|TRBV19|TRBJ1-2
TGTGCCAGTAGTCGAGGTCAGGGAAACTATGGCTACACCTTC
CASSRGQGNYGYTF
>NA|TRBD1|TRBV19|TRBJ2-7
TGTGCCAGTAGTGTGGGACAGGCTGGGATCTACGAGCAGTACTTC
CASSVGQAGIYEQYF
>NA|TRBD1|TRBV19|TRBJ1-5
TGTGCCAGTAGTATACGGTGGCAGGGGGCAGGTCAGCCCCAGCATTTT
CASSIRWQGAGQPQHF
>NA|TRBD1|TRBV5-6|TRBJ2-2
TGTGCCAGCAGCTATGGACAGGGTCGAGCCGGGGAGCTGTTTTTT
CASSYGQGRAGELFF
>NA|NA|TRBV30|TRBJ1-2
TGTGCCTGGAGTGTACCCGCCACCACTCCCACGGGTATGAGCTATGGCTACACCTTC
CAWSVPATTPTGMSYGYTF
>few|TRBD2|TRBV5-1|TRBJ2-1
TGCGCCAGCATGGCTAGCGGGGCCTACAATGAGCAGTTCTTC
CASMASGAYNEQFF
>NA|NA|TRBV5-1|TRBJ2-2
TGCGCCAGCAGCTTGGACAGGATTGATACCGGGGAGCTGTTTTTT
CASSLDRIDTGELFF
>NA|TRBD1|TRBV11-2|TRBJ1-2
TGTGCCAGCATGAAGGGGACAGCTAGCGATTCTTATGGCTACACCTTC
CASMKGTASDSYGYTF
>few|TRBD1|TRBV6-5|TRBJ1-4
TGTGCCAGCAGCCCAGGACAGGGTCGGGAAAAACTGTTTTTT
CASSPGQGREKLFF
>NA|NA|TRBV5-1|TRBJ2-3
TGCGCCAGCAGCCCCTACCGTACAGGGTTAAGCACAGATACGCAGTATTTT
CASSPYRTGLSTDTQYF
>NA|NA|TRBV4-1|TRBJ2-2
TGCGCCAGCAGCCATCAGAGAAGCGGGAACACCGGGGAGCTGTTTTTT
CASSHQRSGNTGELFF
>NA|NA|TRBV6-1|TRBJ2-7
TGTGCCAGCAGTGAAAGGGGGGAGCAGTACTTC
CASSERGEQYF
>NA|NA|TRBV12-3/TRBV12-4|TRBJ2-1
TGTGCCAGCAGGTCTTCCAATGAGCAGTTCTTC
CASRSSNEQFF
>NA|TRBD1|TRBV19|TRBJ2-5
TGTGCCAGTAGTATCACCGGGGCCAGGGGGCACCAAGAGACCCAGTACTTC
CASSITGARGHQETQYF
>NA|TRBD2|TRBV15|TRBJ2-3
TGTGCCACCAGCAGAGGACTAGCGGGGGAGACAGATACGCAGTATTTT
CATSRGLAGETDTQYF
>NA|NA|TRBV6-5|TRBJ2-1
TGTGCCAGCAGTCCACGGACACGCAATGAGCAGTTCTTC
CASSPRTRNEQFF
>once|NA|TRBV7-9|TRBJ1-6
TGTGCCAGCAGCTTAGTGCAGGGCCCCAATTCACCCCTCCACTTT
CASSLVQGPNSPLHF
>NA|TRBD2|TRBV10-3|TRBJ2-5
TGTGCCATCAGTGACCCGCTAGCGGGGTATTTCAACCAAGAGACCCAGTACTTC
CAISDPLAGYFNQETQYF
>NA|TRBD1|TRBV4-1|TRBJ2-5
TGCGCCAGCAGCCAGGTTCGGACAGGGGGGGTAGAGACCCAGTACTTC
CASSQVRTGGVETQYF
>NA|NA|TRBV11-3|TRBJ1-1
TGTGCCAGCAGCTCACTCCAGGGCACTGAAGCTTTCTTT
CASSSLQGTEAFF
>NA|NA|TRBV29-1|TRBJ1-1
TGCAGCGTTGGGAGAGAGCTGAACACTGAAGCTTTCTTT
CSVGRELNTEAFF
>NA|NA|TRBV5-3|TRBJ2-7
TGTGCCAGAAGCTTTGTTTGTTACAGGGACTACGAGCAGTACTTC
CARSFVCYRDYEQYF
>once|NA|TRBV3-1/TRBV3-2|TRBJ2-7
TGTGCCAGCAGCGATAGGGGGGGTAGCGACGAGCAGTACTTC
CASSDRGGSDEQYF
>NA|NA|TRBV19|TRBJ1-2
TGTGCCAGTAGTACCTCCGGGACAAACTATGGCTACACCTTC
CASSTSGTNYGYTF
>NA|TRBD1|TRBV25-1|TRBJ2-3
TGTGCCAGCAGTGAGGAGACAGGGTGGGCAGATACGCAGTATTTT
CASSEETGWADTQYF
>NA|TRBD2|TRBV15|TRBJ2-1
TGTGCCACCAGGGTCGGGGGGGGATGGTACAATGAGCAGTTCTTC
CATRVGGGWYNEQFF
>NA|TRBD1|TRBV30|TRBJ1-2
TGTGCCTGGAGTGCCCCGGGACAGCCTCTAATAAACTATGGCTACACCTTC
CAWSAPGQPLINYGYTF